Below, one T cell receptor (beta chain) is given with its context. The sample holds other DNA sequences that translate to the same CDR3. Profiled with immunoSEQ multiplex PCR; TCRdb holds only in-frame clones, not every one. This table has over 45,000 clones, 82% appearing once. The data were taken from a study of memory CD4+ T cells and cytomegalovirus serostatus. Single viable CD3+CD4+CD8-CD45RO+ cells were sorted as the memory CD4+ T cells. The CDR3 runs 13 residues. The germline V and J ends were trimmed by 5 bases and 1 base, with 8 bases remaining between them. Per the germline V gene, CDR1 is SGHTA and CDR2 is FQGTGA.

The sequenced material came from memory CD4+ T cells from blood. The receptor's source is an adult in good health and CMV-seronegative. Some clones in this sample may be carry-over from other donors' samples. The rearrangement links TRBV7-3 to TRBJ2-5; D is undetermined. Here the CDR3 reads CASSPSPQETQYF. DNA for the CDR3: TGTGCCAGCAGCCCCAGCCCCCAAGAGACCCAGTACTTC.